This is a list of T cell receptor beta chains from one sample in a study of T cell repertoires in cytomegalovirus infection. Their antigens remain unidentified. TCRdb used MiXCR to reprocess the reads, holding one entry per CDR3 protein. Of around 430,000 distinct CDR3 sequences listed, 42% are singletons. This sample comprised cultured PBMCs, obtained from culture after CMV antigen stimulation. The receptors stem from a human donor in good health (CMV status not recorded). Some clones in this sample may be carry-over from other donors' samples. The CDR3 runs from the conserved cysteine through the conserved F or W. A D gene is named only where the DNA matches it firmly. Clone sizes are given selectively: once, few, many, or a class where the clone is expanded.

.	TRBV11-2	TRBJ2-3	TRBD2	CASSLLAGVGTDTQYF	TGTGCCAGCAGCTTACTAGCGGGAGTTGGTACAGATACGCAGTATTTT
few	TRBV6-2/TRBV6-3	TRBJ1-2	.	CASTSGYYYGYTF	TGTGCCAGCACCTCAGGGTACTACTATGGCTACACCTTC
.	TRBV4-1	TRBJ1-1	.	CASSPRWGAGTEAFF	TGCGCCAGCAGCCCACGGTGGGGGGCAGGTACTGAAGCTTTCTTT
.	TRBV11-3	TRBJ2-1	TRBD2	CASSLNLAGALGEQFF	TGTGCCAGCAGCTTAAACCTAGCGGGAGCCCTGGGTGAGCAGTTCTTC
.	TRBV28	TRBJ2-7	.	CASSLTFYEQYF	TGTGCCAGCAGTTTAACCTTCTACGAGCAGTACTTC
.	TRBV6-1	TRBJ2-2	TRBD2	CASSSTRGRNTGELFF	TGTGCCAGCAGTTCAACGCGGGGGAGGAACACCGGGGAGCTGTTTTTT
.	TRBV6-1	TRBJ2-3	.	CASRTPGGGDTQYF	TGTGCCAGCAGAACCCCAGGGGGGGGGGATACGCAGTATTTT
.	TRBV4-1	TRBJ1-1	.	CASSQDGGPGAFF	TGTGCCAGCAGCCAAGATGGGGGGCCCGGAGCTTTCTTT
few	TRBV11-2	TRBJ2-1	TRBD2	CASAPPTSGNYNEQFF	TGTGCCAGCGCTCCCCCCACTAGCGGGAACTACAATGAGCAGTTCTTC
.	TRBV25-1	TRBJ1-5	.	CACGQGGQPQHF	TGTGCCTGCGGCCAGGGCGGCCAGCCCCAGCATTTT
.	TRBV12-3/TRBV12-4	TRBJ2-2	.	CASSFWNGELFF	TGTGCCAGCAGTTTTTGGAACGGGGAGCTGTTTTTT
.	TRBV12-5	TRBJ2-7	.	CASGLVISYSISEQYF	TGTGCTAGTGGTTTGGTGATTAGCTATTCCATTTCCGAGCAGTACTTC
.	TRBV7-6	TRBJ1-3	.	CASSLATRDTIYF	TGTGCCAGCAGCTTAGCAACGCGGGACACCATATATTTT
few	TRBV6-6	TRBJ1-6	.	CASREGYLYNSPLHF	TGTGCCAGCAGGGAGGGATATCTATATAATTCACCCCTCCACTTT
.	TRBV11-2	TRBJ2-2	TRBD2	CASSLRGARVSPNTGELFF	TGTGCCAGCAGCTTGCGGGGGGCGCGAGTTAGTCCCAACACCGGGGAGCTGTTTTTT
.	TRBV11-3	TRBJ2-4	.	CASSFGSGDIQYF	TGTGCCAGCAGCTTCGGATCTGGGGACATTCAGTACTTC
many	TRBV7-2	TRBJ1-2	.	CASSLAGYGYTF	TGTGCCAGCAGCTTAGCCGGGTATGGCTACACCTTC
.	TRBV2	TRBJ2-3	.	CASKFRETDTQYF	TGTGCCAGCAAATTCCGAGAGACAGATACGCAGTATTTT
few	TRBV11-2	TRBJ2-1	TRBD1	CASSLGQGMNNEQFF	TGTGCCAGCAGCTTAGGACAGGGAATGAACAATGAGCAGTTCTTC
.	TRBV5-4	TRBJ2-3	TRBD2	CASSLARTSGGAADTQYF	TGTGCCAGCAGCTTGGCCCGGACTAGCGGGGGGGCAGCAGATACGCAGTATTTT
few	TRBV23-1	TRBJ2-7	TRBD1	CASSLPADRGVYEQYF	TGCGCCAGCAGTCTCCCTGCGGACAGGGGTGTCTACGAGCAGTACTTC
.	TRBV11-2	TRBJ2-3	.	CASSLIRGRWPDTQYF	TGTGCCAGCAGCCTGATTCGAGGGAGGTGGCCAGATACGCAGTATTTT
.	TRBV7-6	TRBJ1-2	.	CASSARQWAYGYTF	TGTGCCAGCAGCGCCCGACAGTGGGCCTATGGCTACACCTTC
.	TRBV6-2/TRBV6-3	TRBJ2-1	TRBD2	CASSYWAGGPNNEQFF	TGTGCCAGCAGTTATTGGGCGGGAGGGCCCAACAATGAGCAGTTCTTC
many	TRBV7-2	TRBJ2-7	.	CASSSQGVAGLYEQYF	TGTGCCAGCAGCTCTCAGGGGGTAGCGGGTCTCTACGAGCAGTACTTC
.	TRBV2	TRBJ1-6	TRBD1	CASRDNRDRESPLHF	TGTGCCAGCAGAGATAATCGGGACAGGGAATCACCCCTCCACTTT
.	TRBV11-2	TRBJ1-5	.	CASSSQGSNQPQHF	TGTGCCAGCAGCTCACAGGGCAGCAATCAGCCCCAGCATTTT
.	TRBV19	TRBJ2-2	TRBD2	CASSTLAGGTGELFF	TGTGCCAGTAGTACCCTAGCGGGAGGGACCGGGGAGCTGTTTTTT